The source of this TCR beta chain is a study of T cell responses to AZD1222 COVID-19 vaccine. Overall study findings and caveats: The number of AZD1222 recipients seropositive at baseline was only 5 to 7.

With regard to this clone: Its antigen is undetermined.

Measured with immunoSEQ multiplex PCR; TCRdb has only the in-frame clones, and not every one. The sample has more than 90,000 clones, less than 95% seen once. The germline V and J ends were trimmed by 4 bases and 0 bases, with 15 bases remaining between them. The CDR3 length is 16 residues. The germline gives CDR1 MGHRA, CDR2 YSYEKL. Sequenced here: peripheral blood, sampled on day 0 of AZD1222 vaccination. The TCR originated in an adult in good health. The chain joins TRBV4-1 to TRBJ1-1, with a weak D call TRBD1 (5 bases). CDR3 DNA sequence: TGCGCCAGCAGCCTCCGGGACGGTTACATGAACACTGAAGCTTTCTTT. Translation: CASSLRDGYMNTEAFF.